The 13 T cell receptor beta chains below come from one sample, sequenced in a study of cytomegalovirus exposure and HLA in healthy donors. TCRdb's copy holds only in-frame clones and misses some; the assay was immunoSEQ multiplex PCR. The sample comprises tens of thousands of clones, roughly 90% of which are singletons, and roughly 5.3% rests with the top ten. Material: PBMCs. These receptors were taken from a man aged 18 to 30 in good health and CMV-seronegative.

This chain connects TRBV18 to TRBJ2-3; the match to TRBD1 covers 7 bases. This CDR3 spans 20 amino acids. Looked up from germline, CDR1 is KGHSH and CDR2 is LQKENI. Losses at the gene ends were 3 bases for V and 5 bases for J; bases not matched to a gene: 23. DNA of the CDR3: TGTGCCAGCTCACCGGAACACCGAAACAGGGGTAGAAGGTCCGGAGATACGCAGTATTTT. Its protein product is CASSPEHRNRGRRSGDTQYF.

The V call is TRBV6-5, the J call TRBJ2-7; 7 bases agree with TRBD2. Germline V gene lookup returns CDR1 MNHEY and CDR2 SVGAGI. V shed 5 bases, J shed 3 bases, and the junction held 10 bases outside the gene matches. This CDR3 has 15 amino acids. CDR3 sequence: CASSTPRGVVYEQYF. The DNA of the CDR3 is TGTGCCAGCAGTACCCCTCGGGGGGTTGTCTACGAGCAGTACTTC.

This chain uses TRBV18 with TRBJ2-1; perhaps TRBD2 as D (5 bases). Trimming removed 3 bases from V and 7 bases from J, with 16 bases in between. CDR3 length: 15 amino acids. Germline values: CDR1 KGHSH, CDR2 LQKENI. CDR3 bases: TGTGCCAGCTCACCGGTGGAGGAATTGGGGAATGAGCAGTTCTTC. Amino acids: CASSPVEELGNEQFF.

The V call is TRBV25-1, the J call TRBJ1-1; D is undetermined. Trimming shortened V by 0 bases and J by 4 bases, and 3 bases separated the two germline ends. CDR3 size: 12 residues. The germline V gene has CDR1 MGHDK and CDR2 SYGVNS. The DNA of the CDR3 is TGTGCCAGCAGTGAATACGGCACTGAAGCTTTCTTT. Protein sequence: CASSEYGTEAFF. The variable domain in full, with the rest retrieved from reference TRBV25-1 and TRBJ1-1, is EADIYQTPRYLVIGTGKKITLECSQTMGHDKMYWYQQDPGMELHLIHYSYGVNSTEKGDLSSESTVSRIRTEHFPLTLESARPSHTSQYLCASSEYGTEAFFGQGTRLTVV.

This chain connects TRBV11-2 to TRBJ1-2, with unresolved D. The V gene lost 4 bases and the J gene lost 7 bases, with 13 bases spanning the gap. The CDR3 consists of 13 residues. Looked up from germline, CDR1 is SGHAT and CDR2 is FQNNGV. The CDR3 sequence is CASSSRVRGGYTF. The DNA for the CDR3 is TGTGCCAGCAGCTCCCGGGTCCGGGGTGGCTACACCTTC.

The CDR3 reads CASSSTSANEKLFF. CDR3 in DNA: TGCGCCAGCAGCTCAACATCTGCTAATGAAAAACTGTTTTTT. The V call is TRBV5-1, the J call TRBJ1-4; unclear D gene. The V end lost 3 bases, the J end lost 3 bases, and 9 bases lay between the germline ends. CDR3 length: 14 residues. Germline CDR1 SGHRS, CDR2 YFSETQ. The whole variable domain, filled in from reference TRBV5-1 and TRBJ1-4, reads KAGVTQTPRYLIKTRGQQVTLSCSPISGHRSVSWYQQTPGQGLQFLFEYFSETQRNKGNFPGRFSGRQFSNSRSEMNVSTLELGDSALYLCASSSTSANEKLFFGSGTQLSVL.

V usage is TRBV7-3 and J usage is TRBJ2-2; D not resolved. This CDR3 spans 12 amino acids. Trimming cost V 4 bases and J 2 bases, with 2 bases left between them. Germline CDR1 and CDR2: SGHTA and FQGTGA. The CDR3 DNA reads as TGTGCCAGCAGCTCTAACACCGGGGAGCTGTTTTTT. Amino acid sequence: CASSSNTGELFF.

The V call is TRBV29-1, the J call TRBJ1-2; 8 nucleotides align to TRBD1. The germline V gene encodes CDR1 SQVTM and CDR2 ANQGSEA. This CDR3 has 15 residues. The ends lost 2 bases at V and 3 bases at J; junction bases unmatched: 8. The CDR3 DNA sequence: TGCAGCGTTGAAACCTGGCAGGGGGCGGACTATGGCTACACCTTC. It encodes CSVETWQGADYGYTF.

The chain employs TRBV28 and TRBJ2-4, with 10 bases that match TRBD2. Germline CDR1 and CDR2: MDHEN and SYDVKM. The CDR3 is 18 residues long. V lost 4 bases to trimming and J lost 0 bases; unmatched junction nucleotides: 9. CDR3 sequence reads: CASSSSLAGGLAKNIQYF. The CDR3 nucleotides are TGTGCCAGCAGTTCGAGCTTAGCGGGAGGCCTAGCCAAAAACATTCAGTACTTC.

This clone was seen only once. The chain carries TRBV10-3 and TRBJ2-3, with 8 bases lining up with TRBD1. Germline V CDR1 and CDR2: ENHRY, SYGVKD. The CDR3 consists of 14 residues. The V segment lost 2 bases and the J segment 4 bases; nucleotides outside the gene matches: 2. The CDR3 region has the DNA TGTGCCATCAGTGAGGGCAGGGGGCCAGATACGCAGTATTTT. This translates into CAISEGRGPDTQYF.

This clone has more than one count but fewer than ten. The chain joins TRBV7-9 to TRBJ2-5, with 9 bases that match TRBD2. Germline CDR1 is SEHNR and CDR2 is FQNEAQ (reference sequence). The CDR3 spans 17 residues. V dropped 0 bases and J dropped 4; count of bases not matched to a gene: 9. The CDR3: CASSLAASGDLGETQYF. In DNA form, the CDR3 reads TGTGCCAGCAGCTTAGCCGCTAGCGGGGACTTAGGAGAGACCCAGTACTTC.

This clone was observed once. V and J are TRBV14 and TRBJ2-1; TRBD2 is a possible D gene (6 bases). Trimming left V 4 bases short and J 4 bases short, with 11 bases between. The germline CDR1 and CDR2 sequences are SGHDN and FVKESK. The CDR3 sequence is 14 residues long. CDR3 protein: CASSPGLKYNEQFF. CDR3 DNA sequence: TGTGCCAGCAGCCCGGGACTCAAATACAATGAGCAGTTCTTC.

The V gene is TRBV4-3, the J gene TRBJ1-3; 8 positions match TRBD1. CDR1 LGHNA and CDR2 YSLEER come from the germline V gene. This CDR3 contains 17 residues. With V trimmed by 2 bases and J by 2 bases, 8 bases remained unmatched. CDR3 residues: CASSQNRQTGAGNTIYF. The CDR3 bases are TGCGCCAGCAGCCAAAACCGGCAGACAGGGGCTGGAAACACCATATATTTT.